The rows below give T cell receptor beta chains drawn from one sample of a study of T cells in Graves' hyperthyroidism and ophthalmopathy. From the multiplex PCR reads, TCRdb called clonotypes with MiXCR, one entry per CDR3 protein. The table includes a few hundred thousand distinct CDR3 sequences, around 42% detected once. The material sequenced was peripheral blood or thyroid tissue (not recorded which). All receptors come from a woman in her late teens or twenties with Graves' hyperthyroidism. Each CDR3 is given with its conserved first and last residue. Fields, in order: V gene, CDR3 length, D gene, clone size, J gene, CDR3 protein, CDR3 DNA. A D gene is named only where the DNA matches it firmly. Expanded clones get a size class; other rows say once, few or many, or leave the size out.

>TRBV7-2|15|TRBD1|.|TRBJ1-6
CASSLLTGENSPLHF
TGTGCCAGCAGCTTACTGACAGGGGAGAATTCACCCCTCCACTTT
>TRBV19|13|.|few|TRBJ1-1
CASMGGLYTEAFF
TGTGCCAGTATGGGGGGGCTCTACACTGAAGCTTTCTTT
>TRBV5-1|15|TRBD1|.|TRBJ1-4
CASSYGQGADEKLFF
TGCGCCAGCAGCTACGGACAGGGGGCAGACGAAAAACTGTTTTTT
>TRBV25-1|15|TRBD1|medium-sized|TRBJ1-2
CASSDPGTENYGYTF
TGTGCCAGCAGTGATCCCGGGACAGAGAACTATGGCTACACCTTC
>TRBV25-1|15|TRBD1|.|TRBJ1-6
CASSAHGQGNSPLHF
TGTGCCAGCAGTGCTCATGGACAGGGAAATTCACCCCTCCACTTT
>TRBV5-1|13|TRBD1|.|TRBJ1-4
CASSLVGQGDRIF
TGCGCCAGCAGCTTGGTAGGGCAGGGGGATAGGATTTTT
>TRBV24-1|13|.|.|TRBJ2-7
CATSDSRGDEQYF
TGTGCCACCAGTGATAGCAGGGGGGACGAGCAGTACTTC
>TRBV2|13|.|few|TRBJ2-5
CASSMTYQETQYF
TGTGCCAGCAGTATGACGTACCAAGAGACCCAGTACTTC
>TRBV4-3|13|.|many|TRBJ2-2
CASSPVNTGELFF
TGCGCCAGCAGCCCGGTCAACACCGGGGAGCTGTTTTTT
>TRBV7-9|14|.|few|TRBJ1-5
CASSLLGPGQPQHF
TGTGCCAGCAGCTTATTGGGGCCAGGGCAGCCCCAGCATTTT
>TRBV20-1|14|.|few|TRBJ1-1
CSARDPFGGTEAFF
TGCAGTGCTAGAGATCCTTTCGGGGGGACTGAAGCTTTCTTT
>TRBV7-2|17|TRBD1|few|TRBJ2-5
CASSPTGTGIHQETQYF
TGTGCCAGCAGCCCCACCGGGACAGGGATTCACCAAGAGACCCAGTACTTC
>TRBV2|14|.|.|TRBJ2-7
CASSGRTVTDEQYF
TGTGCCAGCAGTGGTCGGACGGTCACGGACGAGCAGTACTTC
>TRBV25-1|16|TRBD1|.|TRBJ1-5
CASSSGQGDSNQPQHF
TGTGCCAGCAGCTCAGGACAGGGCGATAGCAATCAGCCCCAGCATTTT
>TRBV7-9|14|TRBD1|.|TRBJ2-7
CASSPGQGLHEQYF
TGTGCCAGCAGTCCGGGACAGGGGCTCCACGAGCAGTACTTC